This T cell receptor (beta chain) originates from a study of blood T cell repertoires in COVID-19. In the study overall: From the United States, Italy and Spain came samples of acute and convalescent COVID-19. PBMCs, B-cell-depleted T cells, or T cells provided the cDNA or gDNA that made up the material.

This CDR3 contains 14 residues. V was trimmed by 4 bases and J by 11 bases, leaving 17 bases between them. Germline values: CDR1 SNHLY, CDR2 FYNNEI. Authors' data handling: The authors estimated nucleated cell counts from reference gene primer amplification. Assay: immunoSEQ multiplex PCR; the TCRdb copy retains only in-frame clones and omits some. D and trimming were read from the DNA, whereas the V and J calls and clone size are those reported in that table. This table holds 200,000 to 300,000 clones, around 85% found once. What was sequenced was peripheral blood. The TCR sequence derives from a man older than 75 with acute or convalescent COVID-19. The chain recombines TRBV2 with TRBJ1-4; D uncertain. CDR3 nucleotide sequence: TGTGCCAGCAGTGTGGACTCGCCCGGAACGAAACTGTTTTTT. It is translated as CASSVDSPGTKLFF.